The 14 T cell receptor beta chains given below trace back to one sample, sequenced in a study of control samples from healthy donors and cancer patients. Some clones are missing from TCRdb's copy, which holds only in-frame ones; the method was immunoSEQ multiplex PCR. The sample comprises some 120,000 clones, around 90% of which are singletons, and less than 3% rests with the top ten. The sequenced material came from blood. The receptors were gathered from an older woman in good health.

This clone was seen only once. V gene TRBV11-2 combines with J gene TRBJ2-2; D remains unclear. The CDR3 is 16 amino acids. V was cut by 5 bases and J by 1 base, with 14 bases left in between. Germline CDR1 is SGHAT and CDR2 is FQNNGV. The CDR3 region has the DNA TGTGCCAGCAGCCTCAACTTGGGCCGGAACACCGGGGAGCTGTTTTTT. The encoded protein is CASSLNLGRNTGELFF.

The chain combines TRBV6-1 with TRBJ1-2; 7 nucleotides line up with TRBD1. The germline CDR1 and CDR2 sequences are MNHNS and SASEGT. V lost 1 base, J lost 7 bases, and 6 bases stayed unmatched. The CDR3 spans 14 residues. CDR3 in DNA: TGTGCCAGCAGTGAAGGAGACAGGGTGGGTGGCTACACCTTC. Translated, it gives CASSEGDRVGGYTF.

As regards this clone: The junction does not match germline at one end; this may be a read error. The chain is built from TRBV6-5 and TRBJ1-6; a possible D gene is TRBD1 (6 bases). CDR1 and CDR2 from the germline V gene are MNHEY and SVGAGI. This CDR3 has 12 amino acids. The CDR3 DNA reads TGTGCCTGCAGGGGAGGGGATTCACCCCTCCACTTT. This gives the protein CACRGGDSPLHF.

The chain joins TRBV6-1 to TRBJ2-7; D call uncertain. The V gene lost 3 bases and the J gene lost 2 bases, with 5 bases spanning the gap. Germline CDR1 is MNHNS and CDR2 is SASEGT. This CDR3 region has 12 residues. The CDR3, as DNA: TGTGCCAGCAGTGACGGTACCTACGAGCAGTACTTC. Translating gives CASSDGTYEQYF.

The genes are TRBV5-3 and TRBJ1-4; 8 bases are a match to TRBD1. Being an ORF, TRBV5-3 has a function that is uncertain. Trimming removed 4 bases from V and 5 bases from J; junction bases left unmatched: 10. This CDR3 has 16 amino acids. The CDR3 is CARSPTGDRINEKLFF. The CDR3 region has the DNA TGTGCCAGAAGCCCTACCGGGGACAGGATCAATGAAAAACTGTTTTTT.

This clone was counted only a few times. The J gene is TRBJ1-2, the V gene TRBV10-3; D perhaps matches TRBD1 (5 bases). This CDR3 comprises 14 residues. Deletions cut 0 bases from V and 3 bases from J, with 8 bases between. Germline CDR1 and CDR2: ENHRY and SYGVKD. CDR3 sequence (DNA): TGTGCCATCAGTGAGTCCGACAGTTACTATGGCTACACCTTC. Its translation: CAISESDSYYGYTF.

This chain uses TRBV7-8 with TRBJ1-2; D gene unclear. Between the trimmed V and J ends, which lost 1 base and 2 bases, there was a span of 8 bases. Germline loops: CDR1 SGHVS, CDR2 FQNEAQ. The CDR3 is 14 residues long. The CDR3 region has the DNA TGTGCCAGCAGCTTAGGGAAAATCAACTATGGCTACACCTTC. It yields the protein CASSLGKINYGYTF.

V gene TRBV5-1 combines with J gene TRBJ1-3, with D perhaps TRBD1 (5 bases). CDR1 is SGHRS, CDR2 YFSETQ, per germline. V was pared by 0 bases and J by 2 bases, with 12 bases between. The length of the CDR3 is 16 residues. In nucleotides, the CDR3 is TGCGCCAGCAGCTTGGCCTGGGGCCCGGCTGGAAACACCATATATTTT. It yields the protein CASSLAWGPAGNTIYF.

V gene TRBV4-2 combines with J gene TRBJ1-6, with TRBD1 as a possible D gene (6 bases). The CDR3 totals 14 residues. From germline, CDR1 is LGHNA and CDR2 YNFKEQ. V gave up 0 bases and J gave up 7 bases, with 7 bases separating them. CDR3 DNA: TGTGCCAGCAGCCAAGAACAGGGAAATTCACCCCTCCACTTT. Translated: CASSQEQGNSPLHF.

The V and J genes are TRBV24-1 and TRBJ2-3; 10 bases line up with TRBD2. Germline V gene lookup returns CDR1 KGHDR and CDR2 SFDVKD. The CDR3 runs 15 residues. V dropped 6 bases and J dropped 5; count of bases not matched to a gene: 7. CDR3 DNA: TGTGCCACCAGTTTGGGTAGCGGGGGGTTAGATACGCAGTATTTT. It specifies CATSLGSGGLDTQYF.

This clone was seen just once. The rearrangement links TRBV6-5 to TRBJ1-1; no firm D call. CDR1 and CDR2 (germline): MNHEY, SVGAGI. The CDR3 extends over 14 amino acids. Trimming cost V 6 bases and J 0 bases, with 11 bases left between them. The CDR3 DNA sequence: TGTGCCAGCAGCTGGGCCAGAGTGAACACTGAAGCTTTCTTT. Protein product: CASSWARVNTEAFF.

The genes are TRBV7-9 and TRBJ2-2; TRBD1 agrees at 7 bases. CDR1 and CDR2 (germline): SEHNR, FQNEAQ (reference sequence). CDR3 length: 13 residues. With V trimmed by 4 bases and J by 12 bases, 8 bases remained unmatched. The CDR3 region is CASSWDTGVKLFF. The DNA of the CDR3 is TGTGCCAGCAGCTGGGACACAGGGGTGAAGCTGTTTTTT.

This sequence joins TRBV6-5 and TRBJ2-7, with D perhaps being TRBD1 or TRBD2 (5 bases each). The CDR3 runs to 13 residues. The V end lost 11 bases, the J end lost 0 bases, and 14 bases lay between the germline ends. Germline CDR1 is MNHEY and CDR2 is SVGAGI. DNA for the CDR3: TGTGCCGGCCGGGGCGCCAGCTCCTACGAGCAGTACTTC. This translates into CAGRGASSYEQYF.

For this clone: The identical CDR3 is also encoded by other nucleotide sequences in the sample. This chain links TRBV6-2 or TRBV6-3 with TRBJ2-1, with D perhaps matching TRBD1 or TRBD2 (5 bases each). The V gene lost 6 bases and the J gene lost 10 bases, with 13 bases spanning the gap. The length of the CDR3 is 12 residues. Germline CDR1 MNHEY, CDR2 SVGEGT. The CDR3 protein is CASSQDGDEQFF. CDR3 DNA: TGTGCCAGCAGCCAGGACGGGGACGAGCAGTTCTTC.